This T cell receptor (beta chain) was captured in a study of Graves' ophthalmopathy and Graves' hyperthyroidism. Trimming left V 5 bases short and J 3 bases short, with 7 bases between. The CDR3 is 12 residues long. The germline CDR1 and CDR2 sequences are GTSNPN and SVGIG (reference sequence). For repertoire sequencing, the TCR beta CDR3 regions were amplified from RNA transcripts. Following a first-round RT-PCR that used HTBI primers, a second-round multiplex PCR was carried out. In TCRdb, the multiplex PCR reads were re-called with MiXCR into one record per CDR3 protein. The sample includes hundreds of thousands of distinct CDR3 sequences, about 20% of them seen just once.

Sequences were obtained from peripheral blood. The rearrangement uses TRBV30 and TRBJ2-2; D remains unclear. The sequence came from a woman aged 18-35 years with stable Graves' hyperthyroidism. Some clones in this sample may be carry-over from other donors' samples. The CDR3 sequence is CAWGYYTGELFF. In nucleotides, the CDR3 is TGTGCCTGGGGTTACTACACCGGGGAGCTGTTTTTT.